Listed here are 17 T cell receptor beta chains from one sample, sequenced in a study of graft-versus-host responses after intestinal transplantation. TCRdb's copy holds only in-frame clones and misses some; the assay was immunoSEQ multiplex PCR. The sample has more than 12,000 clones; just under 30% are singletons. The source was alloreactive CD4+ T cells from a mixed lymphocyte reaction culture, collected before intestinal transplant. Subset indicated: CFSE-low proliferating T cells sorted from roughly 6-day pre-transplant mixed lymphocyte reaction (GvH or HvG direction). The source of these receptors is a human patient who received an intestinal transplant.

As for this clone: Its ends do not fully match the called genes, so a read error is possible. The J gene is TRBJ1-1, the V gene TRBV29-1, with unresolved D. The CDR3 totals 12 residues. The germline V gene encodes CDR1 SQVTM and CDR2 ANQGSEA. The CDR3 sequence is CSAERGYTEAFF. As DNA, the CDR3 is TGCAGCGCTGAAAGAGGGTACACTGAAGCCTTCTTT.

This clone is deemed medium-sized. The chain employs TRBV5-1 and TRBJ2-7; 7 bases are a match to TRBD2. Germline-derived CDR1 and CDR2 are SGHRS and YFSETQ. This CDR3 has 12 residues. With V trimmed by 2 bases and J by 7 bases, 3 bases remained unmatched. The CDR3 protein is CASSLGAGEQYF. The CDR3 bases are TGCGCCAGCAGCTTAGGAGCGGGAGAGCAGTACTTC.

The rearrangement joins TRBV11-3 to TRBJ2-2, with no clear D. The CDR3 is 15 amino acids. V gave up 5 bases and J gave up 0 bases, with 10 bases separating them. Looked up from germline, CDR1 is SGHNT and CDR2 is YENEEA. The CDR3 region has the DNA TGTGCCAGCAGCCATAGAGGATCGAACACCGGGGAGCTGTTTTTT. Encoded protein: CASSHRGSNTGELFF. The variable domain in full, completed from reference TRBV11-3 and TRBJ2-2, reads EAGVVQSPRYKIIEKKQPVAFWCNPISGHNTLYWYLQNLGQGPELLIRYENEEAVDDSQLPKDRFSAERLKGVDSTLKIQPAELGDSAVYLCASSHRGSNTGELFFGEGSRLTVL.

This clone appeared a few times. V usage is TRBV28 and J usage is TRBJ2-1; D possibly corresponds to TRBD2 (5 bases). V was clipped by 7 bases and J by 1 base, with 8 bases between them. Germline V lookup: CDR1 MDHEN, CDR2 SYDVKM. This CDR3 spans 13 amino acids. The CDR3 nucleotides read TGTGCCAGCACCCGGGGTTCCTACAATGAGCAGTTCTTC. It specifies CASTRGSYNEQFF.

This rearrangement joins TRBV25-1 to TRBJ2-7, with 7 positions matching TRBD1. Looked up from germline, CDR1 is MGHDK and CDR2 is SYGVNS. V lost 6 bases and J lost 4; bases outside the gene matches: 9. The CDR3 is made up of 14 amino acids. The CDR3 DNA reads as TGTGCCAGCAGGAAGGCAGGGGGTTATTACGAGCAGTACTTC. This translates into CASRKAGGYYEQYF.

J is TRBJ2-5 and V is TRBV5-1; D unresolved. Germline V gene data show CDR1 as SGHRS and CDR2 as YFSETQ. Trimming took off 0 bases at V and 4 bases at J, with 4 bases between the two ends. The CDR3 runs 12 residues. The CDR3 protein is CASSLVSETQYF. The CDR3 DNA is TGCGCCAGCAGCTTGGTATCAGAGACCCAGTACTTC.

This clone was seen more than once but under ten times. The chain couples TRBV5-4 to TRBJ1-2; weak D call: TRBD1 (6 bases). The CDR3 covers 14 residues. Looked up from germline, CDR1 is SGHNT and CDR2 is YYREEE (reference sequence). Between the trimmed V and J ends, which lost 3 bases and 5 bases, there was a span of 14 bases. The CDR3 spells CASSSRGAEYGYTF. The CDR3 DNA sequence: TGTGCCAGCAGCTCGAGGGGGGCGGAATATGGCTACACCTTC. The full variable domain, its missing parts supplied by reference TRBV5-4 and TRBJ1-2, is ETGVTQSPTHLIKTRGQQVTLRCSSQSGHNTVSWYQQALGQGPQFIFQYYREEENGRGNFPPRFSGLQFPNYSSELNVNALELDDSALYLCASSSRGAEYGYTFGSGTRLTVV.

The chain is built from TRBV19 and TRBJ2-3; perhaps TRBD2 as D (6 bases). CDR1 LNHDA and CDR2 SQIVND come from the germline V gene (reference sequence). The CDR3 loop spans 16 amino acids. Trimming took off 7 bases at V and 3 bases at J, with 20 bases between the two ends. The CDR3 nucleotides are TGTGCCAGTACTCCCCTGGGGGGACGAAAGACAGATACGCAGTATTTT. Protein: CASTPLGGRKTDTQYF.

By its share, this clone is medium-sized. The rearrangement uses TRBV18 and TRBJ2-3, with 7 nucleotides matching TRBD1. Germline V gene sequence: CDR1 KGHSH, CDR2 LQKENI. Trimming cost V 1 base and J 2 bases; bases outside gene matches: 3. CDR3 length equals 15 residues. The CDR3 DNA reads TGTGCCAGCTCACCACGGGACAGCCTCACAGATACGCAGTATTTT. This sequence encodes CASSPRDSLTDTQYF. Supplemented by reference TRBV18 and TRBJ2-3, the full variable domain reads NAGVMQNPRHLVRRRGQEARLRCSPMKGHSHVYWYRQLPEEGLKFMVYLQKENIIDESGMPKERFSAEFPKEGPSILRIQQVVRGDSAAYFCASSPRDSLTDTQYFGPGTRLTVL.

This sequence joins TRBV6-4 and TRBJ2-2, with TRBD1 matching 7 bases. The CDR3 runs 16 residues. The germline V gene has CDR1 MRHNA and CDR2 SNTAGT. V lost 5 bases to trimming and J lost 1 base; unmatched junction nucleotides: 7. The DNA of the CDR3 is TGTGCCAGCAGTTCCCGCAGACAGGGGAACACCGGGGAGCTGTTTTTT. As protein: CASSSRRQGNTGELFF.

V usage is TRBV30 and J usage is TRBJ2-7; 13 nucleotides agree with TRBD2. Germline CDR1 GTSNPN, CDR2 SVGIG (reference sequence). The CDR3 sequence is 16 residues long. With V trimmed by 2 bases and J by 2 bases, 6 bases remained unmatched. CDR3: CAWSRGLAGAAYEQYF. The CDR3 DNA reads TGTGCCTGGAGTCGAGGACTAGCGGGAGCGGCCTACGAGCAGTACTTC. Based on the CDR3 plus reference TRBV30 and TRBJ2-7, the full variable domain is SQTIHQWPATLVQPVGSPLSLECTVEGTSNPNLYWYRQAAGRGLQLLFYSVGIGQISSEVPQNLSASRPQDRQFILSSKKLLLSDSGFYLCAWSRGLAGAAYEQYFGPGTRLTVT.

The sample holds a few counts of this clone. The chain joins TRBV6-1 to TRBJ1-5; possibly TRBD1 for D (6 bases). The CDR3 length is 14 residues. V lost 5 bases to trimming and J lost 4 bases, with 12 bases between them. CDR1 and CDR2 (germline): MNHNS, SASEGT. The CDR3 reads CASSWTASNQPQHF. CDR3 coding DNA: TGTGCCAGCAGTTGGACAGCTTCAAATCAGCCCCAGCATTTT.

This clone is medium-sized in the sample. The J gene is TRBJ2-1, the V gene TRBV4-2; 9 bases map to TRBD2. The CDR3 spans 17 residues. V lost 5 bases and J lost 9; bases outside the gene matches: 17. From germline, CDR1 is LGHNA and CDR2 YNFKEQ. CDR3 in amino acids: CASSSLVAGDRRGEQFF. The DNA of the CDR3 is TGTGCCAGCAGCTCCCTAGTAGCGGGAGATAGGCGTGGTGAGCAGTTCTTC.

In this sample, this clone turned up a few times. The chain combines TRBV7-2 with TRBJ2-2; possible D gene TRBD2, 6 bases. CDR1 SGHTA and CDR2 FQGNSA come from the germline V gene. Trimming took 2 bases from V and 4 from J, leaving 8 bases between them. The CDR3 runs to 14 residues. The CDR3, as DNA: TGTGCCAGCAGCTTACCCGGGAGCACCGGGGAGCTGTTTTTT. Its translation: CASSLPGSTGELFF.

The chain uses TRBV19 and TRBJ2-5, with D maybe TRBD1 (5 bases). CDR3 length: 14 residues. V was clipped by 2 bases and J by 5 bases, with 12 bases between them. CDR1 is LNHDA, CDR2 SQIVND, per germline (reference sequence). The CDR3 spells CASSIQGVGETQYF. CDR3 DNA sequence: TGTGCCAGTAGTATACAAGGGGTGGGCGAGACCCAGTACTTC.

Comment on this clone: The junction departs from germline at one end; a sequencing error may be responsible. V gene TRBV6-5 combines with J gene TRBJ2-7, with 9 bases matching TRBD1. Germline V gene data show CDR1 as MNHEY and CDR2 as SVGAGI. CDR3 length: 15 residues. CDR3 protein: CAISGDRQGVYEQYF. CDR3 bases: TGTGCCATCAGTGGGGACCGACAGGGGGTCTACGAGCAGTACTTC.

This clone has a handful of counts. V usage is TRBV6-6 and J usage is TRBJ1-3, with D unresolved. The germline V gene encodes CDR1 MNHNY and CDR2 SVGAGI (reference sequence). Trimming removed 3 bases from V and 9 bases from J, with 6 bases in between. This CDR3 comprises 11 residues. The CDR3 reads CASSYGGTIYF. CDR3 coding DNA: TGTGCCAGCAGTTATGGCGGCACCATATATTTT.